This paragraph reports one T cell receptor beta chain. Assay used: immunoSEQ multiplex PCR; TCRdb lists only in-frame clones, some missing. The table records about 69,000 clones, 91% of them present only once. This record belongs to a study of T cell changes during pregnancy in multiple sclerosis. This TCR was recovered from a female donor in good health, enrolled as a control in a pregnancy study. Sequencing used CD4+ T cells from peripheral blood mononuclear cells, obtained in the third trimester of pregnancy.

The CDR3 here is CAWKGVGRVHEQYF. The DNA for the CDR3 is TGTGCCTGGAAGGGGGTCGGCAGGGTCCACGAGCAGTACTTC. The rearrangement links TRBV30 to TRBJ2-7; maybe TRBD1 (6 bases). Germline-derived CDR1 and CDR2 are GTSNPN and SVGIG (reference sequence). The CDR3 spans 14 residues. Trimming took off 4 bases at V and 5 bases at J, with 18 bases between the two ends.